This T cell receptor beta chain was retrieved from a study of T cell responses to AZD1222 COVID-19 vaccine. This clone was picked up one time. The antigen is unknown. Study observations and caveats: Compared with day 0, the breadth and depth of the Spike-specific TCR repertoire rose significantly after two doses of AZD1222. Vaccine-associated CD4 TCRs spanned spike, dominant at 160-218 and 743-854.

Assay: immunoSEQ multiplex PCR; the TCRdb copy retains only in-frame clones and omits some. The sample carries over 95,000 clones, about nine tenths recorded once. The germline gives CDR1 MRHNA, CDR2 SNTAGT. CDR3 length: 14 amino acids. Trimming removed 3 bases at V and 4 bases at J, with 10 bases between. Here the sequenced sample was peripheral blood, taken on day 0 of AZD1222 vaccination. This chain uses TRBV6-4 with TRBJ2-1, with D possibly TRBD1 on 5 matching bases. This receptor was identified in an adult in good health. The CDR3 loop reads CASSEGHGYNEQFF. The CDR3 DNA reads TGTGCCAGCAGTGAAGGACACGGTTACAATGAGCAGTTCTTC.